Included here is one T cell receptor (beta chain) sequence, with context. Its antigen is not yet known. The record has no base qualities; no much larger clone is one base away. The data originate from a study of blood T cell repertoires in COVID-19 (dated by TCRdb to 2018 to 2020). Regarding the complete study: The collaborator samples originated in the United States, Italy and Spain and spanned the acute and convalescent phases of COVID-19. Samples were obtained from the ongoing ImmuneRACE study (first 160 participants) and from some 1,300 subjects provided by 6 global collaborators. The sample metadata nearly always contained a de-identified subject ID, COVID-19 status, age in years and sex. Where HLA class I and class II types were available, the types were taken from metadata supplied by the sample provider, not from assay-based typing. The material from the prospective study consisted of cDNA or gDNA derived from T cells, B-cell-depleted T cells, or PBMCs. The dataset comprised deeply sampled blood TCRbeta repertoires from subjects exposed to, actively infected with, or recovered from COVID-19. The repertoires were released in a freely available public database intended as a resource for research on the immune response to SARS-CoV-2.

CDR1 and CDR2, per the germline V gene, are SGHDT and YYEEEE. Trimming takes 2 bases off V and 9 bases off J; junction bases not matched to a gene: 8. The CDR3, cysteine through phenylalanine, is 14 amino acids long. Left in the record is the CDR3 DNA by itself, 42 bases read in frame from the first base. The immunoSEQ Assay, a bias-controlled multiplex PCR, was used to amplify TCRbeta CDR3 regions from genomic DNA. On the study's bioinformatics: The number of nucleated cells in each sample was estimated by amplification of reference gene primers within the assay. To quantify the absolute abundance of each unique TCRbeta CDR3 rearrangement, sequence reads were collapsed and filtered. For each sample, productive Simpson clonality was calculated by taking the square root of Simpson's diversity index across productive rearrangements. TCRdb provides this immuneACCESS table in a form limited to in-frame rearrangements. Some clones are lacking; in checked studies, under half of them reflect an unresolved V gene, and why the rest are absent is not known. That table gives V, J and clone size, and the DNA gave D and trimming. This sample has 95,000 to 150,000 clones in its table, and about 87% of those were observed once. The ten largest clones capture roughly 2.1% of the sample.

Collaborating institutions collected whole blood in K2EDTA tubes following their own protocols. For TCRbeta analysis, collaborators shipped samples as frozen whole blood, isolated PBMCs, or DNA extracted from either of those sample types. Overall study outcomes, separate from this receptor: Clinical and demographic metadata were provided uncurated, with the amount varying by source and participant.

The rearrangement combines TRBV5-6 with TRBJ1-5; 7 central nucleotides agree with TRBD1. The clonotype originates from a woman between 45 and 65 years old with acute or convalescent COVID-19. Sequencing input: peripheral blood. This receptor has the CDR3 CASSFAATGTPQHF. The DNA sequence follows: TGTGCCAGCAGCTTTGCGGCGACAGGGACGCCCCAGCATTTT.